The clone carrying this TCR beta chain was found many times. Its antigen remains unknown. This entry belongs to a study of T-cell reconstitution after alpha-beta-depleted transplantation in children. Study-level results: When one year had passed after transplant, most T-cell counts and diversity came from newly produced T cells. As was reported, about two months after transplant, alpha-beta T cells came from several hundred expanded graft clones.

This CDR3 is 14 amino acids long. The library targeted TCRbeta and was prepared with unique molecular identifiers. TCRdb fed the PCR reads into MiXCR, producing one record per CDR3 protein. The sample has some 200,000 distinct CDR3 sequences, 6.6% seen once. The TCR comes from a boy aged 2 to 10 with acute lymphoblastic leukemia, due to receive a stem cell transplant. This chain links TRBV21-1 with TRBJ1-3. TRBV21-1 is a listed pseudogene. Sequencing used PBMCs, obtained before TCRalphabeta/CD19-depleted stem cell transplant. The CDR3 protein is CASSKTALGNTIYF. DNA of the CDR3: TGTGCCAGCAGCAAAACCGCTCTGGGAAACACCATATATTTT.